This T cell receptor beta chain was sequenced for a study of blood T cell repertoires in COVID-19 (dated by TCRdb to about 2020). With respect to the entire study: The collaborator samples originated in the United States, Italy and Spain and spanned the acute and convalescent phases of COVID-19. Samples were obtained from the ongoing ImmuneRACE study (first 160 participants) and from some 1,200 subjects provided by 6 global collaborators. The material from the prospective study consisted of cDNA or gDNA derived from T cells, B-cell-depleted T cells, or PBMCs. HLA class I and class II types, where available, came from metadata supplied by the sample provider rather than from assay-based typing. A de-identified subject ID, COVID-19 status, age in years and sex were almost always included in the sample metadata. Subjects who had been exposed to COVID-19, were actively infected with it, or had recovered from it provided the deeply sampled blood TCRbeta repertoires that made up the dataset. The repertoires were made available in a free public database intended to serve as a resource for research on the immune response to SARS-CoV-2.

Clipping removes 6 bases from V and 1 base from J, with 7 as the unmatched junction base count. The CDR3 contains 15 residues, cysteine and phenylalanine counted. Solely the CDR3 DNA is kept, with 45 bases framed from the first base. For CDR1 and CDR2, the germline V gene lists MNHEY and SVGAGI. TCRbeta CDR3 regions were amplified from genomic DNA by means of the immunoSEQ Assay, a bias-controlled multiplex PCR. Processing in the source paper ran as follows. The number of nucleated cells in each sample was estimated by amplification of reference gene primers within the assay. To quantify the absolute abundance of each unique TCRbeta CDR3 rearrangement, sequence reads were collapsed and filtered. Productive Simpson clonality was computed per sample as the square root of Simpson's diversity index over productive rearrangements. This immuneACCESS table, as held by TCRdb, lists in-frame sequences with V and J called but not all clones. Of the missing ones, under half trace to an unresolved V gene in checked studies; the others have no known cause. The DNA gave D and trimming, while V, J and clone size come from that table. The sample contains 250,000 to 300,000 clones, about 88% of them found a single time. Of the sample, approximately 2% falls within the top ten clones.

General findings and caveats noted by the study authors: Clinical and demographic metadata were provided uncurated, with the amount varying by source and participant.

Collaborating institutions collected whole blood in K2EDTA tubes following their own protocols. For TCRbeta analysis, collaborators shipped samples as frozen whole blood, isolated PBMCs, or DNA extracted from either of those sample types. Regarding this clone: Its antigen is currently not known. It has no much larger one-base neighbor in the sample; base qualities were not kept.

The source of this sequence is a man aged 25-45 years with active or convalescent COVID-19. This chain joins TRBV6-5 to TRBJ2-7, with 9 bases matching TRBD2. The material sequenced was peripheral blood. The CDR3 region has the sequence CASRLRAGGSYEQYF. The nucleotide sequence is given as TGTGCCAGCAGACTAAGGGCGGGGGGGTCCTACGAGCAGTACTTC.